This TCR beta chain was profiled in a study of CD4 T cells in relation to SARS-CoV-2 and coronaviruses. General observations from the study: Monoreactive clones expanded significantly more to SARS-CoV-2 than crossreactive clones did. In around 63% of donors, memory CD4+ clonotypes crossrecognized SARS-CoV-2 and at least one common cold coronavirus spike. The assay detects memory recall responses, not culture-primed primary responses.

V lost 0 bases and J lost 5, with 12 bases in between. Germline CDR1 and CDR2: SGHDT and YYEEEE. There are 14 residues in the CDR3. Generated by immunoSEQ multiplex PCR, the TCRdb table keeps only in-frame clones and is missing some. The sample gives 60,000 to 65,000 clones, less than 95% of which show up once; around 0.14% is in the top ten. In the case of this clone: Its matching antigen is unknown.

CD4+ T cells from unexposed donors were obtained before the COVID-19 pandemic (2011-2018). The sample comprised naive CD4+ T cells from PBMCs. Noted subset: naive CD4+ T cells isolated by negative enrichment. The J gene is TRBJ2-7, the V gene TRBV5-6; unclear D gene. The receptor comes from a human donor in good health. Written as DNA, the CDR3 is TGTGCCAGCAGCTTGGCTCGGCCCCCTAACGAGCAGTACTTC. It codes for CASSLARPPNEQYF.